This T cell receptor (beta chain) was documented in a study of shared clonotypes between healthy human individuals. Assay used: immunoSEQ multiplex PCR; TCRdb lists only in-frame clones, some missing. The sample holds roughly 2.4 million clones, around 95% seen once. CD4+ cells were split into CD45RA+ naive and CD45RA-negative memory subsets. This CDR3 contains 12 residues. The germline V gene has CDR1 GTSNPN and CDR2 SVGIG (reference sequence). V was pared by 1 base and J by 9 bases, with 10 bases between. This clonotype originated in a man aged 18 to 29 in good health. Sequences were obtained from naive CD4+ T cells sorted from blood. As to subset: CD45RA+ positively selected. This chain joins TRBV30 and TRBJ2-1; possible D gene TRBD1, 5 bases. The CDR3 DNA sequence: TGTGCCTGGAGTGAAGGGGTGGGTGAGCAGTTCTTC. Its protein product is CAWSEGVGEQFF.